This T cell receptor (beta chain) was profiled in a study of cytomegalovirus exposure and HLA in healthy donors. In regard to this clone: Its antigen remains unknown.

The CDR3 runs to 15 residues. V gave up 3 bases and J gave up 5 bases; unmatched junction bases: 9. Germline CDR1 reads LNHDA; CDR2 reads SQIVND (reference sequence). The study ran its PCR with 60 Vbeta and 13 Jbeta primers. Only in-frame clones appear in the TCRdb table, and some are missing; sequencing was by immunoSEQ multiplex PCR. The table shows about 92,000 clones, with roughly 70% occurring only once. Overall study results and limits: The study labeled 150 to 200 TCR beta chains cytomegalovirus-associated. Apart from CMV serostatus, no immune exposure information was available.

Sequenced: PBMCs. The receptor comes from a man aged 45-65 years in good health and CMV-seronegative. The rearrangement joins TRBV19 to TRBJ1-1; 7 nucleotides line up with TRBD1. In nucleotides, the CDR3 is TGTGCCAGTAGTATGGCTGACAGGGCTGGGACTGAAGCTTTCTTT. It yields the protein CASSMADRAGTEAFF.